This T cell receptor (beta chain) was sequenced during a study of T cells in Graves' hyperthyroidism and ophthalmopathy (dated by TCRdb to between 2018 and 2021). In terms of the full investigation: Peripheral blood was collected at initial diagnosis, before any treatment. In addition, the study compared T-cell repertoires in thyroid tissue and in blood from roughly six Graves' hyperthyroidism patients. Following sampling, methimazole starting at 30 mg daily was given to hyperthyroidism patients, and high-dose intravenous methylprednisolone was given to ophthalmopathy patients. The paper reports TCR Vbeta CDR3 sequencing of fewer than 150 peripheral blood samples: approximately 41 ophthalmopathy, some 80 hyperthyroidism and some 17 progressor patients. For training and testing, the roughly 100 patients in the discovery cohort were randomly divided in a 7:3 ratio. An independent validation cohort of under 20 hyperthyroidism patients and 17 patients who later progressed to ophthalmopathy tested prospective prediction of ophthalmopathy. To identify distinguishing TCR V-J signatures, a discovery cohort of roughly 100 patients was used, comprising approximately 40 with Graves' ophthalmopathy and about 59 with stable Graves' hyperthyroidism. Summary of the overall study and its limitations: In validation, progression to ophthalmopathy was predicted by the model with 65% to 71% sensitivity and roughly 76% specificity, a median of roughly six months before onset. A model built on a 13 V-J signature distinguished ophthalmopathy from stable hyperthyroidism, reaching roughly 88% sensitivity and 81.08% specificity in cross-validation and 80%/75% in testing. Most expanded thyroid clonotypes (frequency above 0.001) were also detected in blood, a finding suggesting that blood repertoires may reflect thyroid immune responses. No statistical method was used to set the sample size in advance, and investigators knew the group allocation.

CDR1 and CDR2, looked up from the germline V gene (reference sequence), are WNHNN and SYGVQD. Spanning cysteine to phenylalanine, the CDR3 consists of 15 amino acids. Kept here is only the CDR3 DNA, which spans 45 bases and is read in frame from base 1. The germline V and J ends show losses of 4 bases and 6 bases respectively, and no gene match explains 7 bases of the junction. About this clonotype itself: The antigen it binds to is not known. Being one base from a much bigger clone, this may be a read error.

A patient counted as having stable Graves' hyperthyroidism if no progression to ophthalmopathy occurred over 18 months of follow-up. Hyperthyroidism patients were aged 18 to 65 years and newly diagnosed, with disease duration of less than 2 months. Any patient with an uncontrolled infection, another autoimmune disease, pregnancy or lactation was excluded. Diagnoses were established on the basis of clinical symptoms, serum thyroxine and TRAb, thyroid ultrasound, and orbital computed tomography. PBMCs were separated from 10 ml of fresh peripheral blood using Ficoll-Paque density gradient centrifugation. Total RNA was extracted with Trizol reagent, and quality was checked on an Agilent 2100 Bioanalyzer. The TCR beta CDR3 regions were amplified from RNA transcripts. For the first round of RT-PCR on the TCR CDR3, the HTBI primer set was used together with the Qiagen OneStep RT-PCR kit. Libraries were constructed in a second round of multiplex PCR, after which size selection and purification were performed. The libraries were sequenced on an Illumina HiSeq2000 using paired-end 100 bp reads. The original pipeline was this. SOAPnuke was used to process the raw data, removing reads that contained adapters or uncalled bases, had a mean Phred below 15, or lacked an exact match to the constant primer or identifier. High-quality paired reads were merged with COPE v1.2.5, and unique nucleotide sequences were defined as clonotypes. MiTCR v1.1 was used to align clonotypes to the IMGT TRBV, TRBD and TRBJ reference segments. Analysis was restricted to V-J combinations with a frequency above 0.0001, which covered roughly 99% of repertoires. A TCS score was defined as the ratio of F50 (clonal expansion) to E x V (chaos), with BLOSUM62-based TCRdist applied between CDR3 peptides within each V-J. Welch's t-statistics and random forest reduced fewer than 600 V-J features to 13, which were used in a naive Bayes classifier (R e1071). TCRdb cleaned the public reads at Q25 with fastp, built clones with MiXCR and kept in-frame beta chains. Rows are combined by CDR3 protein, so each entry shows the most common genes and DNA. TCRdb, not the original authors, processed these V and J calls. Across this sample there are about 560,000 distinct CDR3 sequences, with around 14% seen only once. The leading ten clones occupy under 8% of the sample.

The sequence links TRBV10-1 to TRBJ2-1; 9 of the junction bases match TRBD2. The origin of this receptor is a woman aged 25-40 years with Graves' hyperthyroidism. Sequences were obtained from blood. The CDR3 region: CASSGTGGRANEQFF. The DNA sequence is as follows: TGCGCCAGCAGTGGGACTGGCGGGAGGGCCAATGAGCAGTTCTTC.